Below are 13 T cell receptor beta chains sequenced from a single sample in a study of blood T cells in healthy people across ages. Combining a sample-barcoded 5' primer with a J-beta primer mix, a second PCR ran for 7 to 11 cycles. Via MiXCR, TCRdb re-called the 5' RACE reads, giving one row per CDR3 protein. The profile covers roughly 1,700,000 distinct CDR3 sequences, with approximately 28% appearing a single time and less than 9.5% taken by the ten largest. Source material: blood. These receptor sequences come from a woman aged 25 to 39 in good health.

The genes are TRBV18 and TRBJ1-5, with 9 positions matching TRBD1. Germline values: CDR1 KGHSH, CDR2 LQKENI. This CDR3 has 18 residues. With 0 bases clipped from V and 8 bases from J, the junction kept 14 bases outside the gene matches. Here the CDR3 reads CASSPPGGTGTLLKPQHF. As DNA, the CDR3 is TGTGCCAGCTCACCACCGGGTGGGACAGGGACCCTCTTAAAGCCCCAGCATTTT.

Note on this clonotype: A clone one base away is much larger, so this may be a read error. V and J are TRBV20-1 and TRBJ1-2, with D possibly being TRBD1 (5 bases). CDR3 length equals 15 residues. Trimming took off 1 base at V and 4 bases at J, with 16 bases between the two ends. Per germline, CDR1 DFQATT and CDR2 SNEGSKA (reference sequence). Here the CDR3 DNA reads TGCAGTGCTAGAGCCAGGGACCGCTTGGGCTATGGCTACACCTTC. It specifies CSARARDRLGYGYTF.

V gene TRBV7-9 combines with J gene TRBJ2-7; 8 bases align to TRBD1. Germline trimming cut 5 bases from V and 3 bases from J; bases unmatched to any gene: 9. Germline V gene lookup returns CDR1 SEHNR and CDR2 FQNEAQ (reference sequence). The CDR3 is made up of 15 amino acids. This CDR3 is CASSQGQGQDYEQYF. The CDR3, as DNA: TGTGCCAGCAGCCAAGGACAGGGACAGGACTACGAGCAGTACTTC.

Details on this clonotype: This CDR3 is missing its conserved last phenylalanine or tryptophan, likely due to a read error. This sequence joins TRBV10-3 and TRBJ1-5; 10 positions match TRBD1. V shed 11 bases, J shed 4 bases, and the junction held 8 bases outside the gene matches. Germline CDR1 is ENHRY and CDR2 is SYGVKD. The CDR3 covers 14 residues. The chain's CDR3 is CAVRGQGINQPQHV. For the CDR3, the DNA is TGTGCCGTCCGGGGACAGGGGATAAATCAGCCCCAGCATGTT.

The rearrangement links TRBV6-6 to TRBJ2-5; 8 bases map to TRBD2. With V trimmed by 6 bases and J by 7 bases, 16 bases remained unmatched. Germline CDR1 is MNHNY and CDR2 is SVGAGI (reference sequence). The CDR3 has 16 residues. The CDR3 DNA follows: TGTGCCAGCAGACCTCCGGGACTAGTGGAGTCAGGGACCCAGTACTTC. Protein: CASRPPGLVESGTQYF.

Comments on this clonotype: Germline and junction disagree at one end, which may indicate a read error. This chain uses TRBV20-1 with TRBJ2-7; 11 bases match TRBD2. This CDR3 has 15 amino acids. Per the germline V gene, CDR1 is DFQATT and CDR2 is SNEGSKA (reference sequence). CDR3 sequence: CSAGETSGATYGQYF. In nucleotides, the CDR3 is TGCAGTGCTGGCGAGACTAGCGGGGCAACCTACGGGCAGTACTTC.

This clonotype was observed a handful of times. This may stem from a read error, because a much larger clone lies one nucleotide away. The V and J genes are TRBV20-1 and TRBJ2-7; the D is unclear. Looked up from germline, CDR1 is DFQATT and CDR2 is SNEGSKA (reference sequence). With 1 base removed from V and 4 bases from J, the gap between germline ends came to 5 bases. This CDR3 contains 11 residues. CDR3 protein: CSARGYYEQYF. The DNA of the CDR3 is TGCAGTGCTAGAGGCTATTACGAGCAGTACTTC.

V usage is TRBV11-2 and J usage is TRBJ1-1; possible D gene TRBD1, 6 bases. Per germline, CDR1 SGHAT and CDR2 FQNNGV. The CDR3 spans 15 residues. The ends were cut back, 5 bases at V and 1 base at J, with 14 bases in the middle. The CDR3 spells CASSLLRGWNTEAFF. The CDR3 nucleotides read TGTGCCAGCAGCCTACTAAGGGGGTGGAACACTGAAGCTTTCTTT. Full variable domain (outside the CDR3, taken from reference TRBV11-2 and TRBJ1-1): EAGVAQSPRYKIIEKRQSVAFWCNPISGHATLYWYQQILGQGPKLLIQFQNNGVVDDSQLPKDRFSAERLKGVDSTLKIQPAKLEDSAVYLCASSLLRGWNTEAFFGQGTRLTVV.

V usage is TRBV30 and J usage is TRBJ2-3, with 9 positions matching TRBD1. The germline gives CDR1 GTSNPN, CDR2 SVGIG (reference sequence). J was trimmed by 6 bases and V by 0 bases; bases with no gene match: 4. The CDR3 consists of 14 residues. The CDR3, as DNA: TGTGCCTGGAGTGTACAGGGGGCGCGGGATACGCAGTATTTT. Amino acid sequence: CAWSVQGARDTQYF.

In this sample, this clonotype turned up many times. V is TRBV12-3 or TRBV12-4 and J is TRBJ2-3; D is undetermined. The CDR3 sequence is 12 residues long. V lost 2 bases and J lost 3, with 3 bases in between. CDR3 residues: CASSLRTDTQYF. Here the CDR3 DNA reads TGTGCCAGCAGTTTAAGGACAGATACGCAGTATTTT.

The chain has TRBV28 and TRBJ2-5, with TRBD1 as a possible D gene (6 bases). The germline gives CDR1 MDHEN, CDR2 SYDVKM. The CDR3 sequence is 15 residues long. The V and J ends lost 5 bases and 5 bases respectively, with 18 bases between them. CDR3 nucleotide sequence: TGTGCCAGCAGTGTTAGCAGGGGTCTCGGGGAGACCCAGTACTTC. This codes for CASSVSRGLGETQYF.

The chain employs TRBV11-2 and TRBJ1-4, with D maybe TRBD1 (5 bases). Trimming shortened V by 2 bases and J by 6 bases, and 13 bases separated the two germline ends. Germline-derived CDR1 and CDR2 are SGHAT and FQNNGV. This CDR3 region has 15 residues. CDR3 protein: CASSLNGLRDEKLFF. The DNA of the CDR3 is TGTGCCAGCAGCTTAAACGGCCTCAGGGATGAAAAACTGTTTTTT.

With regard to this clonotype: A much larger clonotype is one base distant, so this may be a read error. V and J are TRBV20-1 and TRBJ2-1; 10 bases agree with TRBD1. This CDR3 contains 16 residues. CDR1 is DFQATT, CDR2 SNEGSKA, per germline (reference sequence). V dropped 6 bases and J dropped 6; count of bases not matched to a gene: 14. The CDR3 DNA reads TGCAGTGCCCCTACGCCGGGACAGGGGACCTCCAATGAGCAGTTCTTC. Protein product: CSAPTPGQGTSNEQFF.